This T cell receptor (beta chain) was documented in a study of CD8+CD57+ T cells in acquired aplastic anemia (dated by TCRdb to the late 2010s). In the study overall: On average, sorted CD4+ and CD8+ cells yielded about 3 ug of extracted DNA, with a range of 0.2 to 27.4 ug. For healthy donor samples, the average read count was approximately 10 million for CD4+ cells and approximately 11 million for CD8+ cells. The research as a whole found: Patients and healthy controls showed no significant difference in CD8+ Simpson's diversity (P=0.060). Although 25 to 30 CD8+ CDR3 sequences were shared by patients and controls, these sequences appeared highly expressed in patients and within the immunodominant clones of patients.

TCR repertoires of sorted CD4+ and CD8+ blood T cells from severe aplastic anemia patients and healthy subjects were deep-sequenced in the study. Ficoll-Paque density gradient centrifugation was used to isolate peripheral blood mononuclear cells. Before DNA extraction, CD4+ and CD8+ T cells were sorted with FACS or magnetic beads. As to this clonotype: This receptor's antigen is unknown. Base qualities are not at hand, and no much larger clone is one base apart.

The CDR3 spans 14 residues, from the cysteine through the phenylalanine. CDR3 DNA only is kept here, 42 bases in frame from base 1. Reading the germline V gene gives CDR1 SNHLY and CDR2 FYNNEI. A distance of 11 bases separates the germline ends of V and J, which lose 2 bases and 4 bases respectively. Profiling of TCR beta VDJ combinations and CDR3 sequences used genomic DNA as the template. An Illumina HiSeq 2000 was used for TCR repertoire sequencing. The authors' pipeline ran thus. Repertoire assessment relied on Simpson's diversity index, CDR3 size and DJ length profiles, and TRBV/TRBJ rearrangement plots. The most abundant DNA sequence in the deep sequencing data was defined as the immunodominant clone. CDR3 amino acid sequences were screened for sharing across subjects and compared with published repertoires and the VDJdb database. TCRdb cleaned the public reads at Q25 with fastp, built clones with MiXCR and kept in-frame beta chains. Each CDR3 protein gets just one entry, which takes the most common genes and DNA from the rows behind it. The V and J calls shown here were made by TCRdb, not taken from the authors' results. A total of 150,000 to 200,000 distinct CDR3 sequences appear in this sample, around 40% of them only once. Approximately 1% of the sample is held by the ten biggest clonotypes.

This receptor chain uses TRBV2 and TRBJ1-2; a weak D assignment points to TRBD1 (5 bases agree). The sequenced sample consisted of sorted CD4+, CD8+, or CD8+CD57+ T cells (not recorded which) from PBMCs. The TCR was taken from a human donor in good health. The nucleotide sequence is TGTGCCAGCAGTGAATTCCAGGGCCTCTATGGCTACACCTTC. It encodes CASSEFQGLYGYTF.